The source of this T cell receptor (beta chain) is a study of blood T cell repertoires in COVID-19 (dated by TCRdb to the early 2020s). As for the study more broadly: Samples covering the acute and convalescent phases of COVID-19 were provided by collaborators in the United States, Italy and Spain. The material from the prospective study consisted of cDNA or gDNA derived from T cells, B-cell-depleted T cells, or PBMCs. Subjects who had been exposed to COVID-19, were actively infected with it, or had recovered from it provided the deeply sampled blood TCRbeta repertoires that made up the dataset. The repertoires were released in a freely available public database meant as a resource for research on the immune response to SARS-CoV-2. Samples were obtained from the ongoing ImmuneRACE study (first 160 participants) and from 1,254 subjects provided by 6 global collaborators. A de-identified subject ID, COVID-19 status, age in years and sex were almost always included in the sample metadata. Where available, HLA class I and class II types were taken from metadata supplied by the sample provider and were not determined by assay-based typing.

CDR3 length: 13 amino acids, cysteine to phenylalanine. The DNA shown is the 39-base CDR3, in frame from base 1. The germline V gene (reference sequence) gives CDR1 as SEHNR and CDR2 as FQNEAQ. Trimming at the junction amounts to 5 bases on V and 4 bases on J, and the germline ends lie 11 bases apart. Comments on this clone: Its antigen specificity is not known. Base qualities are not recorded, but no much larger clone differs from it by a single base.

TCRbeta CDR3 regions were amplified from genomic DNA using the immunoSEQ Assay, a bias-controlled multiplex PCR. The source study handled its data this way. Nucleated cell counts per sample were estimated from amplification of reference gene primers within the assay. To quantify the absolute abundance of each unique TCRbeta CDR3 rearrangement, sequence reads were collapsed and filtered. For each sample, productive Simpson clonality was calculated as the square root of Simpson's diversity index over productive rearrangements. TCRdb mirrors the immuneACCESS table, restricted to in-frame sequences. Some clones are absent from its copies; in checked studies, under half trace to an unresolved V gene, and the reason for the others is unknown. V and J calls and clone size follow that table, whereas D and trimming were derived from the DNA. Present in this sample are more than 150,000 clones, about four fifths of which were seen just once. The ten largest clones add up to roughly 12% of the sample.

At one collaborating source in Seattle, patients were enrolled during active infection and were followed longitudinally through the course of disease. Collaborating institutions collected whole blood in K2EDTA tubes following their own protocols. For TCRbeta analysis, collaborators shipped samples as frozen whole blood, isolated PBMCs, or DNA extracted from either of those sample types. Overall results and qualifications from the work: Clinical and demographic metadata were provided uncurated, with the amount varying by source and participant.

The receptor was derived from a woman older than 75 with COVID-19, enrolled during active disease. The sequenced material came from peripheral blood. The sequence is built from TRBV7-9 and TRBJ1-2, with an unclear D gene assignment. This receptor carries the CDR3 CASSRLRGYGYTF. DNA sequence: TGTGCCAGCAGCCGGCTCCGGGGCTATGGCTACACCTTC.